Here is one TCR beta chain with its context. Antigen: not known. The sample originates from a study of cytomegalovirus exposure and HLA in healthy donors. Study overall: Earlier sequencing of around 190 million T cells yielded approximately 120 million unique TCR beta sequences. Overall study findings and caveats: Later analysis revealed greater clonal expansion in HLA-associated TCR beta chains than in equally common others. Later analysis identified a missense DCLRE1C variant that was linked to TCR beta V- and J-gene trimming.

The PCR had 60 Vbeta and 13 Jbeta primers. Some clones are missing from TCRdb's copy, which holds only in-frame ones; the method was immunoSEQ multiplex PCR. The table lists roughly 36,000 clones. The CDR3 consists of 16 residues. V was pared by 6 bases and J by 6 bases, with 10 bases of the junction left unmatched. Germline assignment: CDR1 MNHEY and CDR2 SMNVEV (reference sequence). This chain uses TRBV27 with TRBJ1-6; TRBD1 matches 8 bases. This clonotype was sampled from a woman between 25 and 40 years old in good health and CMV-seropositive. The source material was PBMCs. CDR3 residues: CASRLRPGQVNSPLHF. The CDR3 DNA is TGTGCCAGCAGGCTACGACCGGGACAGGTTAATTCACCCCTCCACTTT.